The rows below give T cell receptor beta chains drawn from one sample of a study of T-cell memory formation after mild COVID-19. MiXCR, run by TCRdb on the 5' RACE reads, gives a single entry per CDR3 protein. The table has some 210,000 distinct CDR3 sequences, 8% to 11% seen once. Material for sequencing was PBMCs or a T cell subset sorted from them (not recorded which). These receptors came from a young man who had mild COVID-19 (a few samples of this study predate the infection). Cell type and time point are not known. Each CDR3 is given with its conserved first and last residue.

J,V,CDR3
TRBJ2-7,TRBV4-1,CASSQEAGGSYEQYF
TRBJ1-2,TRBV5-1,CASSLEPLADYGYTF
TRBJ2-5,TRBV5-1,CASSLGGGPQETQYF
TRBJ2-2,TRBV5-1,CASSLLQGSITGELFF
TRBJ2-3,TRBV20-1,CSARGFTDTQYF
TRBJ2-2,TRBV12-3/TRBV12-4,CASCTLSGELFF
TRBJ1-2,TRBV5-4,CASKYNAGTGGPYGYTF
TRBJ2-3,TRBV7-3,CASSRQGMDTQYF
TRBJ1-5,TRBV12-3/TRBV12-4,CASSGGFRPQHF
TRBJ1-5,TRBV7-2,CASSPVIGGRQPQHF
TRBJ2-3,TRBV18,CASSPSGPDTQYF
TRBJ2-3,TRBV18,CASSPVTSGGATSTDTQYF
TRBJ1-2,TRBV7-2,CASSLAGFGYTF
TRBJ1-3,TRBV7-2,CASSLEVNTIYF
TRBJ2-7,TRBV7-8,CASSLAGGAGGSYEQYF
TRBJ2-1,TRBV3-1,CASTPAISHPYNEQFF
TRBJ2-2,TRBV11-2,CASSLDQIRTGELFF
TRBJ2-3,TRBV2,CASSGRLADTQYF
TRBJ2-2,TRBV29-1,CSVTGTGPTGELFF
TRBJ2-3,TRBV5-1,CASSRGQRGSADTQYF
TRBJ2-3,TRBV20-1,CSARHLKGIATDTQYF
TRBJ1-1,TRBV5-1,CASSLGSSNTEAFF
TRBJ1-5,TRBV4-1,CASSPTGHLNQPQHF
TRBJ2-1,TRBV24-1,CATSEGGTGYNEQFF